This paragraph covers one TCR beta chain sequence. The antigen it recognizes is unknown. Nothing much larger sits one base from this clone, and base qualities are not available. This record belongs to a study of T cell responses to AZD1222 COVID-19 vaccine (dated by TCRdb to the early 2020s). About the study as a whole: Because spike-specific TCR depth and breadth did not differ between the two schedules, AZD1222 recipients who got a second dose at roughly 4 weeks were pooled with those who got a second dose at roughly 12 weeks. A total of approximately 240 trial participants underwent TCR sequencing, of whom 200 to 220 received two doses of AZD1222 and some 26 received two doses of the MenACWY control vaccine. Trial participants were enrolled by age into subgroups of 18-55, 56-69 and 70-plus years, and around 150, 28 and 57 TCR-sequenced participants, respectively, were included in these subgroups.

The sample's time point, from its label and the paper: baseline before first vaccination. Samples from vaccinated people were obtained from the UK trials COV001 and COV002, which included a single-blind randomized controlled phase 2/3 trial of AZD1222 (ChAdOx1 nCoV-19) in healthy adults. For TCRbeta chain sequencing, PBMC samples were collected from trial participants at day 0 and at day 28 after the second dose. The germline V gene (reference sequence) gives CDR1 as GTSNPN and CDR2 as SVGIG. The CDR3 spans 15 residues, from the cysteine through the phenylalanine. CDR3 DNA only is kept here, 45 bases in frame from base 1. Germline trimming amounts to 2 bases on V and 3 bases on J, with 9 as the count of junction bases outside the gene matches. Findings and caveats that apply to the study as a whole: Epitopes outside the regions mutated in the B.1.351 and B.1.1.7 variants were reportedly recognized by nearly half of the unique spike-specific TCRs. Only five or six AZD1222 recipients were SARS-CoV-2 seropositive at baseline, limiting conclusions about previously exposed vaccinees. The whole spike protein was spanned by vaccine-associated CD4 TCRs, and dominant responses were seen in regions 160-218 and 743-854. In the small 56-69-year group, the increase in depth fell short of significance, most likely because of low power. Because no day 14 peak-response samples were available, the repertoires could be characterized only after the peak T cell response. A significant rise in spike-specific TCR breadth and depth was observed after two AZD1222 doses relative to day 0 and relative to MenACWY recipients. Participants were mostly white British, with more females than males. The authors suggested clonal diversity may have been underestimated.

The CDR3 regions of human TCRbeta chains were analyzed by immunosequencing. The original pipeline was this. Repertoire TCRs were checked for matches against a reference library of SARS-CoV-2-specific TCRs that had been generated using the MIRA antigen-specificity platform. Breadth was defined as the fraction of unique TCRs that were SARS-CoV-2-associated, and depth was defined as the fraction of total T cells that were SARS-CoV-2-associated. Using the MIRA data, every spike-specific TCR was mapped to the spike region that the TCR reacted to and assigned to either a CD4 or a CD8 class. Log10-transformed breadth and depth values were compared by one-way ANOVA with Sidak's multiple comparisons tests. TCRdb provides this immuneACCESS table in a form limited to in-frame rearrangements. Some clones are lacking; in checked studies, under half of them reflect an unresolved V gene, and why the rest are absent is not known. Clone size and V and J calls were adopted from that table, with D and trimming inferred from the DNA. Here the sample has more than 35,000 clones; 83% occur a single time. The ten largest clones represent around 50% of the sample.

Rearrangement joined TRBV30 to TRBJ2-7; TRBD1 aligns with 8 central bases. Sequencing was performed on peripheral blood, taken on day 0 of AZD1222 vaccination. This TCR was recovered from an adult in good health. The DNA sequence follows: TGTGCCTGGAGTCCCAGGGGGCGCGACAACTACGAGCAGTACTTC. Its product reads: CAWSPRGRDNYEQYF.